There are many counts of the clone carrying this T cell receptor (beta chain). Its antigen remains unidentified. CDR3 regions were amplified by Arm-PCR using iRepertoire HTBI primers to build TCR beta libraries. TCRdb used MiXCR to reprocess the multiplex PCR reads, holding one entry per CDR3 protein. The table records nearly 350,000 distinct CDR3 sequences, roughly 21% of them present only once. The CDR3 consists of 21 residues. V dropped 0 bases and J dropped 8; count of bases not matched to a gene: 23. The germline gives CDR1 DFQATT, CDR2 SNEGSKA (reference sequence). The data are from a study of regulatory T cells in long-lasting Graves disease. Study findings and constraints: TCR diversity in persistent Graves' patients was below that of newly diagnosed ones.

Stated time point: persistent/refractory GD, antithyroid drugs over 5 years with positive TRAb. The TCR library was made from RNA that had been extracted from PBMCs in TRIzol. The rearrangement joins TRBV20-1 to TRBJ2-4; 12 positions agree with TRBD2. The source was peripheral blood mononuclear cells (PBMCs), collected when the disease was refractory, from a patient treated with antithyroid drugs. The sequence derives from a female donor with Graves disease. The CDR3, as DNA: TGCAGTGCTAGAGATGCCGTCGGGTGGAGGGCTAGCGGGAGGGCCGGGCACATTCAGTACTTC. It encodes CSARDAVGWRASGRAGHIQYF.